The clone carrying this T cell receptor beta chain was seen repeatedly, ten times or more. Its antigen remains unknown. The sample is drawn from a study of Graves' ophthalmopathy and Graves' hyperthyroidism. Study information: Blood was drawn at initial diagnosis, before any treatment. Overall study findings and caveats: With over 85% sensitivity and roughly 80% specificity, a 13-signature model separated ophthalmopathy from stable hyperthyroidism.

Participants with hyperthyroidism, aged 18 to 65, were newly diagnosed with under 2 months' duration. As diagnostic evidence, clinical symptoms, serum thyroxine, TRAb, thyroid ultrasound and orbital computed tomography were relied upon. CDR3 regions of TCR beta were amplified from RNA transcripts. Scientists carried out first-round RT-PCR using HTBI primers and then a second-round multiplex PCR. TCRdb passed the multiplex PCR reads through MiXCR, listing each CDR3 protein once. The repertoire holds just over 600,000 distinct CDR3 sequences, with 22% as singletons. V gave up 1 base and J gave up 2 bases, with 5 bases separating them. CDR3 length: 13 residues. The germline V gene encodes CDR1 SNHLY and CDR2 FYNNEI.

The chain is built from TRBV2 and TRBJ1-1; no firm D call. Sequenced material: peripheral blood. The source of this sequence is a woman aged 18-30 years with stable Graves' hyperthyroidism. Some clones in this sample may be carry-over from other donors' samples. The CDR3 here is CASSEGSNTEAFF. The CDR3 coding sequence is TGTGCCAGCAGTGAAGGGAGTAACACTGAAGCTTTCTTT.